This T cell receptor beta chain was obtained from a study of read filtering for tumor transcriptome and immune sequencing. Study-wide results and limits: In IR-seq, single-read clonotypes were approximately 83% of clonotypes but approximately 3.2% of reads.

This clonotype was recorded at least ten times. Its target is not known. From 300 to 450 ng of RNA, a library with molecular barcoded alpha/delta and beta/gamma adaptors was made. One entry per CDR3 protein, called by TCRdb with MiXCR from the reads. The sample lists about 63,000 distinct CDR3 sequences; approximately 13% were seen once. Bone marrow was sampled from every patient at the time of active disease. The V end lost 3 bases, the J end lost 5 bases, and 4 bases lay between the germline ends. The CDR3 totals 11 residues. The germline V gene encodes CDR1 ENHRY and CDR2 SYGVKD. This sequence was found in a donor aged 40 or older with multiple myeloma. The chain combines TRBV10-3 with TRBJ2-5; D is uncertain. The sequenced sample was a population of CD138-negative cells sorted from bone marrow. CDR3 sequence (DNA): TGTGCCATCAGTGAAAAGGAGACCCAGTACTTC. Its translation: CAISEKETQYF.